This is a list of T cell receptor beta chains from one sample in a study of T cells after yellow fever vaccination. TCRdb re-called the 5' RACE reads through MiXCR, storing one row per CDR3 protein. Here the sample spans roughly 45,000 distinct CDR3 sequences, about 6.3% being singletons. The specimen was PBMCs, either bulk or a sorted T-cell subset (CD4+, CD8+, memory, or dextramer-sorted; not recorded which), collected 45 days after the yellow fever booster vaccination. These receptors all stem from a man under 40 who received the YFV17D yellow fever vaccine. Each CDR3 is given with its conserved first and last residue.

j_call v_call cdr3_aa
TRBJ2-7 TRBV5-1 CASNPRVGDWDEQYF
TRBJ2-5 TRBV7-8 CASSSRGYDETQYF
TRBJ1-1 TRBV18 CASSPKRGTEAFF
TRBJ1-4 TRBV20-1 CSARDMQLATNEKLFF
TRBJ2-1 TRBV7-2 CASSFVLAANEQFF
TRBJ2-5 TRBV23-1 CASSQSVCVGETQYF
TRBJ1-1 TRBV12-3/TRBV12-4 CASSLEGRANTEAFF
TRBJ2-3 TRBV11-3 CASSLRHGGGMADTQYF
TRBJ2-2 TRBV7-3 CASSLQSGLAGRRLRTGELFF
TRBJ1-2 TRBV15 CATSRVGTDYGYTF
TRBJ2-1 TRBV6-2/TRBV6-3 CASRPTSGEQFF
TRBJ1-1 TRBV12-3/TRBV12-4 CASSLGTRTEAFF
TRBJ2-1 TRBV5-1 CASSLGSGSPREQFF
TRBJ2-3 TRBV6-5 CASSYSKRISTDTQYF
TRBJ2-7 TRBV18 CASSPLGQGLREQYF
TRBJ1-5 TRBV20-1 CSAIDSQYSNQPQHF
TRBJ2-3 TRBV5-1 CASRTIRTSGTDTQYF
TRBJ2-7 TRBV7-2 CASSLAHYEQYF
TRBJ1-6 TRBV24-1 CATSDFLLRLQGYSPLHF